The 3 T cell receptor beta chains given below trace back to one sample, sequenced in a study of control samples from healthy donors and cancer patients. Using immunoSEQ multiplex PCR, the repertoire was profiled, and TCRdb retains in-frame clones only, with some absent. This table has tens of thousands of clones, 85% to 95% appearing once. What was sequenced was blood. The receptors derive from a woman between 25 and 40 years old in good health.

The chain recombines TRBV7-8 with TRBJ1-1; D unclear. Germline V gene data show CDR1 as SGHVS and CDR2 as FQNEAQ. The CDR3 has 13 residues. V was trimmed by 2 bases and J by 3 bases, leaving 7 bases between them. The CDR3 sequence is CASSLTGDTEAFF. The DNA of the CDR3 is TGTGCCAGCAGCTTAACCGGGGACACTGAAGCTTTCTTT.

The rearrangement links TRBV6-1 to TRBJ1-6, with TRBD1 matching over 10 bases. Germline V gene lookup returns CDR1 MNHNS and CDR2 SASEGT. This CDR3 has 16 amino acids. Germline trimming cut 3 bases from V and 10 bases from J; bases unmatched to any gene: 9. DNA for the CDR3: TGTGCCAGCAGTGACCGGGACAGGGGAGTTCGATCACCCCTCCACTTT. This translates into CASSDRDRGVRSPLHF.

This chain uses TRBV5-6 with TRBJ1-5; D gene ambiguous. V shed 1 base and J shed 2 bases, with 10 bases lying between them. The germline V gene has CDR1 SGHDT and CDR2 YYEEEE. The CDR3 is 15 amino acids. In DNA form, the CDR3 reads TGTGCCAGCAGCTTGATGGGTAATCGCAATCAGCCCCAGCATTTT. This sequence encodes CASSLMGNRNQPQHF. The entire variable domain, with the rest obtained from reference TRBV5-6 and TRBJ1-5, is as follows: DAGVTQSPTHLIKTRGQQVTLRCSPKSGHDTVSWYQQALGQGPQFIFQYYEEEERQRGNFPDRFSGHQFPNYSSELNVNALLLGDSALYLCASSLMGNRNQPQHFGDGTRLSIL.